This T cell receptor beta chain was observed in a study of blood T cell repertoires in COVID-19. About the study: Material from acute and convalescent COVID-19 was sourced from the United States, Italy and Spain. PBMCs, B-cell-depleted T cells, or T cells were the source of the cDNA or gDNA that made up the material.

As handled by the study authors: Reference gene primer amplification yielded estimated nucleated cell counts. Libraries were prepared by immunoSEQ multiplex PCR; TCRdb keeps only in-frame clonotypes and omits some of them. V, J and clone size are those of that table, while D and trimming were read from the DNA. The table records approximately 280,000 clones, approximately 85% of them present only once. The ends were cut back, 2 bases at V and 3 bases at J, with 8 bases in the middle. Germline V gene data show CDR1 as SGDLS and CDR2 as YYNGEE. This CDR3 region has 14 residues. V gene TRBV9 combines with J gene TRBJ1-4, with D unresolved. The sample consisted of peripheral blood. This TCR derives from a woman aged 70 to 79 with acute or convalescent COVID-19. The CDR3 DNA sequence: TGTGCCAGCAGCGTCGGAGACGCTAATGAAAAACTGTTTTTT. Translating it yields CASSVGDANEKLFF.